This entry concerns a single T cell receptor (beta chain). This specimen belongs to a study of control samples from healthy donors and cancer patients. The CDR3 consists of 15 residues. V trimming: 5 bases; J trimming: 5 bases; junction bases outside the gene matches: 3. Germline assignment: CDR1 SGHTA and CDR2 FQGTGA. Here immunoSEQ multiplex PCR was the method, and the copy in TCRdb shows in-frame clones only, minus some. The sample carries around 150,000 clones, 88% recorded once. The chain joins TRBV7-3 to TRBJ2-2, with 12 nucleotides matching TRBD2. This sequence originates from a man aged 18 to 30 in good health. Sequenced: blood. The CDR3 sequence is CASSPTSGGTGELFF. CDR3 nucleotides: TGTGCCAGCAGCCCGACTAGCGGGGGTACCGGGGAGCTGTTTTTT.